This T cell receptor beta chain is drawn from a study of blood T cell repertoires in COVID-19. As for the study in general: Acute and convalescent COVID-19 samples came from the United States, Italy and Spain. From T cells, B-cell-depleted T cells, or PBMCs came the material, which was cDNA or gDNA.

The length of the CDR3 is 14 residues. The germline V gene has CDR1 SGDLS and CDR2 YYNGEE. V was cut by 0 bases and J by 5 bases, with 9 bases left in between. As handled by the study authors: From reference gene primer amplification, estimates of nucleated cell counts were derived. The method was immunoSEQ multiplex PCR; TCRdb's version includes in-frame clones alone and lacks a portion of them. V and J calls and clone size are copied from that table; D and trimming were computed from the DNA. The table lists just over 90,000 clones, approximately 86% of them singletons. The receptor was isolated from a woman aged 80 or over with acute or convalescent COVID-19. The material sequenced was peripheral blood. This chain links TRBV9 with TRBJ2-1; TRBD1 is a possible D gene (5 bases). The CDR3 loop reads CASSVGQFNNEQFF. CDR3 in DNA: TGTGCCAGCAGCGTAGGACAGTTTAACAATGAGCAGTTCTTC.